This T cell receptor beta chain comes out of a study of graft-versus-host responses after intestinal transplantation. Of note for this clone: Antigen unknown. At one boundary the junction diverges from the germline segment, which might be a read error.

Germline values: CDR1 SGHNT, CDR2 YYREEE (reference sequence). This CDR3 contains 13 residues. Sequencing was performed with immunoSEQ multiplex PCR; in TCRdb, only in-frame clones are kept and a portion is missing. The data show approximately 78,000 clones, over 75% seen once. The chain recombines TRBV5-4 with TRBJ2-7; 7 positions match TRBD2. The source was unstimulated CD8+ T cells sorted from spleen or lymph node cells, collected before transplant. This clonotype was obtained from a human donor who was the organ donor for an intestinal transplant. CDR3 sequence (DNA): TGTGCCAGCAGATTGGGGGGGACCTACGAGCAGTACTTC. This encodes CASRLGGTYEQYF.